Shown below are 2 T cell receptor beta chains from a single sample sequenced in a study of control samples from healthy donors and cancer patients (dated by TCRdb to 2018 to 2020). The library was prepared using the immunoSEQ multiplex PCR assay. TCRdb carries this immuneACCESS record with in-frame sequences only. Its versions omit some clonotypes, under half of them owing to an unresolved V gene in the studies checked, with the rest unexplained. The sample profile shows about 130,000 clones; approximately 90% of them were found once. The ten largest clonotypes hold roughly 1.9% of the sample. The sequenced sample consisted of blood. Receptors were obtained from a woman in her fifties or sixties in good health.

The V and J genes are TRBV10-2 and TRBJ1-1; no definite D call. Germline V CDR1 and CDR2: WSHSY, SAAADI. Trimming cost V 2 bases and J 8 bases, with 9 bases left between them. CDR3 length equals 12 residues. CDR3 residues: CASSEGTWEAFF. The CDR3 nucleotides read TGCGCCAGCAGTGAGGGAACGTGGGAAGCTTTCTTT.

This sequence joins TRBV12-5 and TRBJ1-5; tentatively, D is TRBD1 (5 bases). Germline-derived CDR1 and CDR2 are LGHNT and FRNRAP. This CDR3 is built from 19 residues. The V end was cut by 0 bases, the J end by 0 bases, with 18 bases between. This chain's CDR3 is CASGLVIGNRPYSNQPQHF. For the CDR3, the DNA is TGTGCTAGTGGTTTGGTAATTGGGAACAGGCCTTATAGCAATCAGCCCCAGCATTTT. Variable domain in full (rest from reference TRBV12-5 and TRBJ1-5): DARVTQTPRHKVTEMGQEVTMRCQPILGHNTVFWYRQTMMQGLELLAYFRNRAPLDDSGMPKDRFSAEMPDATLATLKIQPSEPRDSAVYFCASGLVIGNRPYSNQPQHFGDGTRLSIL.